This TCR beta chain was found in a study of identical twins. This CDR3 spans 14 amino acids. Germline CDR1 and CDR2: LGHNA and YSLEER. V lost 2 bases and J lost 12, with 17 bases in between. TCRdb processed the 5' RACE reads anew with MiXCR; each CDR3 protein has one entry. The sample lists 420,000 or so distinct CDR3 sequences; about 18% were seen once. The sample comprised naive T cells sorted from blood. This TCR was recovered from a man in his fifties in good health. The chain recombines TRBV4-3 with TRBJ2-1; either TRBD1 or TRBD2 may supply D (6 bases each). CDR3 in DNA: TGCGCCAGCAGCCAAACCCCCACAGGAGGGGGGCAGTTCTTC. Its protein product is CASSQTPTGGGQFF.